Included here is one T cell receptor beta chain sequence, with context. A few counts support this clonotype. There is no known antigen for this receptor. Base quality data are lacking; no much larger clone is found one base away. Library construction relied on 5' RACE. TCRdb shows the sequencer as NextSeq 500. In the TCR library protocol, a unique molecular identifier was attached to each TCR cDNA molecule so that PCR and sequencing errors could be corrected. On the study's bioinformatics: TCR identification, UMI-based error correction and CDR3 extraction were performed with Decombinator tools. Expanded TCRs were defined as those above a frequency of 2 per 1,000, corresponding to the top 1% of the tumor frequency distribution. Renyi diversity was calculated using the R vegan package after each repertoire was subsampled 100 times to 5,000 TCRs. CDR3 similarity networks were built from amino acid triplet string-kernel similarity, with CDR3s being connected when pairwise similarity was above 0.82. TCRdb's own reprocessing of the public reads used fastp at Q25 and MiXCR and kept productive beta chains. Every distinct CDR3 protein forms one entry, paired with its most common genes and DNA. TCRdb's processing, not the authors', yielded these V and J calls. A total of 110,000 or so distinct CDR3 sequences appear in this sample, 10% to 14% of them only once. The ten top clones hold 24% of the sample.

This specimen's time point label, interpreted: blood at routine non-recurrence follow-up after resection. Whole RNA extracted from tumor and nontumor lung tissue, or from cryopreserved PBMC samples, was used for TCR sequencing without cell sorting. Only patients for whom sufficient RNA was available from at least two tumor regions were selected for TCR sequencing. Spanning cysteine to phenylalanine, the CDR3 consists of 15 amino acids. Kept here is only the CDR3 DNA, which spans 45 bases and is read in frame from base 1. V was cut back by 0 bases and J by 2 bases, leaving a gap of 11 bases between them. CDR1 SGHRS and CDR2 YFSETQ were looked up in the germline V gene. The source of the sample is a study of spatial heterogeneity in lung cancer (dated by TCRdb to between 2017 and 2020). About the full investigation: Samples were obtained from fewer than 80 patients with early-stage, untreated non-small cell lung cancer from the lung TRACERx cohort. In non-small cell lung cancer, the study made a quantitative comparison of TCR alpha and beta repertoires among multiple tumor regions, matched nontumor lung and blood. Beta-chain transcripts were consistently detected in greater numbers than alpha-chain transcripts, which likely reflects a higher abundance of beta-chain transcripts. Nonsynonymous mutation counts, determined by whole-exome sequencing of tumor tissue, were related to TCR repertoire features. Follow-up PBMC samples were sequenced whenever the samples were available, and the median time to follow-up was two to three years after resection. At surgery, both alpha and beta chains were TCR-sequenced in fewer than 250 tumor regions, approximately 64 matched nontumor lung samples and some 60 PBMC samples. In the raw uncorrected reads, each unique combination of TCR and UMI appeared more than ten times on average.

Overall study results and their limits: Ubiquitous expanded tumor TCRs were found in blood more often at tumor resection than at routine follow-up. Only approximately 13 patients were included in comparisons of baseline and follow-up blood repertoires. Confirming at a functional level the hypothesis that regional TCRs recognize regional mutations was considered to require additional single-cell paired TCR alpha and beta sequencing.

Recombination linked TRBV5-1 to TRBJ1-2; the D gene is not confidently resolved. This sequence originates from a female donor with early-stage non-small cell lung cancer. Sample: PBMCs, taken at follow-up. The base sequence is TGCGCCAGCAGCTTGGCACCGAATATAAACTATGGCTACACCTTC. Protein translation: CASSLAPNINYGYTF.